This passage covers 6 T cell receptor beta chains from one sample sequenced in a study of OX40 agonist ivuxolimab in advanced cancers. Here immunoSEQ multiplex PCR was the method, and the copy in TCRdb shows in-frame clones only, minus some. Seen here are some 19,000 clones, 80% to 90% observed once, and the top ten hold roughly 16%. The sequencing used CD4+ or CD8+ T cells sorted from blood, collected in a trial of the OX40 agonist ivuxolimab. Receptor source: an adult with an advanced solid tumor such as melanoma, head and neck, liver or kidney cancer.

The J gene is TRBJ2-7, the V gene TRBV27; D is undetermined. Trimming stripped 0 bases from V and 3 bases from J, with 15 bases between. Germline V CDR1 and CDR2: MNHEY, SMNVEV (reference sequence). CDR3 length equals 16 residues. CDR3 region: CASSLSPVGVNYEQYF. Written as DNA, the CDR3 is TGTGCCAGCAGTTTATCTCCCGTTGGGGTAAACTACGAGCAGTACTTC.

V is TRBV18 and J is TRBJ1-1, with 9 bases matching TRBD1. This CDR3 comprises 16 residues. Looked up from germline, CDR1 is KGHSH and CDR2 is LQKENI. V lost 2 bases, J lost 6 bases, and 10 bases stayed unmatched. CDR3 sequence reads: CASSPTGTGRISEAFF. Here the CDR3 DNA reads TGTGCCAGCTCACCAACCGGGACAGGGCGAATTTCTGAAGCTTTCTTT.

The CDR3 nucleotides read TGTGCCAGCAGTTTAGCCGGGGCACCCTACGAGCAGTACTTC. Translating gives CASSLAGAPYEQYF. The chain carries TRBV28 and TRBJ2-7, with D perhaps assigned TRBD1 or TRBD2 (5 bases each). The V end lost 2 bases, the J end lost 2 bases, and 10 bases lay between the germline ends. There are 14 residues in the CDR3. Germline CDR1 MDHEN, CDR2 SYDVKM.

This clone came up once. This chain links TRBV6-1 with TRBJ1-1; D is ambiguous. The CDR3 runs 13 residues. The V gene's germline CDR1 is MNHNS and CDR2 SASEGT. Trimming took 0 bases from V and 8 from J, leaving 10 bases between them. This CDR3 reads CASSEAQWLEAFF. The CDR3 nucleotides read TGTGCCAGCAGTGAAGCGCAATGGCTGGAAGCTTTCTTT.

This clone was observed a handful of times. The chain is built from TRBV30 and TRBJ1-1, with unresolved D. Trimming pared 2 bases from V and 1 base from J, leaving 8 bases between. CDR1 and CDR2 from the germline V gene are GTSNPN and SVGIG (reference sequence). The CDR3 is 13 residues long. CDR3 amino acids: CAWSTLWNTEAFF. In DNA form, the CDR3 reads TGTGCCTGGAGTACTCTGTGGAACACTGAAGCTTTCTTT.

V gene TRBV19 combines with J gene TRBJ2-1; D not certain. This CDR3 contains 14 residues. Trimming removed 3 bases at V and 4 bases at J, with 10 bases between. CDR1 LNHDA and CDR2 SQIVND come from the germline V gene (reference sequence). The CDR3 loop is CASSISGVYNEQFF. The CDR3 DNA sequence: TGTGCCAGTAGTATCTCAGGAGTTTACAATGAGCAGTTCTTC.